This T cell receptor (beta chain) comes out of a study of blood T cell repertoires in COVID-19. At the level of the study: COVID-19 samples collected from the United States, Italy and Spain covered acute and convalescent phases. Sources were T cells, B-cell-depleted T cells, or PBMCs; the material itself was cDNA or gDNA.

Trimming removed 4 bases from V and 2 bases from J; junction bases left unmatched: 12. This CDR3 contains 19 residues. Germline CDR1 reads SGHAT; CDR2 reads FQNNGV. Authors' methods: Estimation of nucleated cell counts relied on the amplification of reference gene primers. Some clones are missing from TCRdb's copy, which holds only in-frame ones; the method was immunoSEQ multiplex PCR. That table furnishes V, J and clone size, whereas the DNA furnished D and trimming. The data show 380,000 or so clones, roughly 77% seen once. The sequence was obtained from a human donor with acute or convalescent COVID-19. The donor label of this sample is uncertain. The sample taken for sequencing was peripheral blood. This chain connects TRBV11-2 to TRBJ2-7, with TRBD2 matching over 15 bases. The CDR3 region is CASSWTSGRALVSPYEQYF. The CDR3 DNA follows: TGTGCCAGCAGCTGGACTAGCGGGAGGGCCTTGGTGAGCCCCTACGAGCAGTACTTC.